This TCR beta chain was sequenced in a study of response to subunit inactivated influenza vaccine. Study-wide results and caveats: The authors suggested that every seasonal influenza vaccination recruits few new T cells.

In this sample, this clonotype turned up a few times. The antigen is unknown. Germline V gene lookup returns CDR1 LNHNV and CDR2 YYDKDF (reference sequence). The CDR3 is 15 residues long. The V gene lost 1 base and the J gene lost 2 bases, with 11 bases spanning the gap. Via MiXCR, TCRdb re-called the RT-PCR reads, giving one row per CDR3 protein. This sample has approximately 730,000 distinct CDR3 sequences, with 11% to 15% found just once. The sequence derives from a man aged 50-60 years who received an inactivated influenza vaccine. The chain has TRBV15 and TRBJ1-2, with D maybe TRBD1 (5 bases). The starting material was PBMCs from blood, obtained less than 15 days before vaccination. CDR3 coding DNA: TGTGCCACCAGCAGAGGGGGGGGTTCGAACTATGGCTACACCTTC. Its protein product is CATSRGGGSNYGYTF.